This paragraph covers one TCR beta chain sequence. This receptor's antigen is unknown. One base away there is no much larger clone; base qualities are not given. V is clipped by 5 bases and J by 7 bases, and the sequence between their germline boundaries is 23 bases long. From the cysteine through the phenylalanine, the CDR3 covers 16 amino acids. The only DNA kept is the CDR3, 48 bases in frame from the first base. Based on the germline V gene, the CDR1 and CDR2 sequences are MGHRA and YSYEKL. This sample stems from a study of OX40 agonist ivuxolimab in advanced cancers. Describing the broader study: The costimulatory receptor OX40 (CD134) was targeted by ivuxolimab, a fully human IgG2 agonistic monoclonal antibody. Intravenous ivuxolimab was administered to patients every 2 weeks at six dose levels: 0.01, 0.1, 0.3, 1.5, 3 and 10 mg/kg. Of the approximately 50 dose-escalation patients, hepatocellular carcinoma was present in around 20, melanoma in approximately 15, renal cell carcinoma in 9 and head and neck cancer in 9. In the dose-escalation cohort, over 65% of patients were male, and the mean age was roughly 60 years, with a range of roughly 20 to 79. Patients were allowed to have had prior anti-PD-1, anti-PD-L1 or anti-CTLA-4 therapy, and around two fifths of the dose-escalation patients had been treated with checkpoint inhibitors. Partial responses occurred in three dose-escalation patients: two with cutaneous melanoma and one with hepatocellular carcinoma. The point of sequencing TCRbeta in the periphery was to test whether ivuxolimab changed TCR sequence diversity and drove clonal T-cell expansion. The paper covers the monotherapy dose-escalation part of the phase I ivuxolimab trial, which included N ≈ 57 patients.

To sequence the TCRbeta CDR3 region, genomic DNA was isolated from the sorted cells. The immunoSEQ Assay was used for sequencing of TCRbeta CDR3 regions. The clones in this table, taken by TCRdb from immuneACCESS, are in-frame only. Not every clone is retained; where verified, under half of the shortfall comes from an unresolved V gene, and the cause of the rest is unknown. The sample contains over 75,000 clones, less than 95% of them found a single time. The ten largest clones represent around 1.5% of the sample. Patients with a history of autoimmune disease or receiving systemic immunosuppression were excluded from the trial. In every dose cohort, peripheral blood was drawn for TCR sequencing at baseline, cycle 4 day 1, and cycle 7 day 1. The samples were taken from a phase I, first-in-human, multicenter, open-label dose-escalation trial of ivuxolimab. Adults with locally advanced or metastatic head and neck squamous cell, hepatocellular, melanoma or renal cell carcinoma were enrolled in the trial. Before TCR sequencing, CD4+ T cells and CD8+ T cells from peripheral blood were sorted into separate populations.

General conclusions and limits of the study: At doses of 0.1 to 3.0 mg/kg, clonal expansion of both CD4+ and CD8+ blood T cells was observed from baseline to week 6. Partial responders in the 0.1-3.0 mg/kg groups had among the lowest normalized peripheral clonal expansion, especially among CD8+ T cells. On average, CD8+ T cells showed more expanded clones than CD4+ T cells after ivuxolimab. Low levels of normalized T-cell clonal expansion were also seen in some patients who did not respond. Which antigens the clonally expanded peripheral T cells were specific for was not determined.

This receptor was obtained from an adult with an advanced solid tumor such as melanoma, head and neck, liver or kidney cancer. The sample was CD4+ or CD8+ T cells sorted from blood, taken in a trial of the OX40 agonist ivuxolimab. The V and J genes are TRBV4-1 and TRBJ2-5, with the D call perhaps TRBD1 or TRBD2, each one matching 5 bases. The nucleotide sequence reads as follows: TGCGCCAGCAGCACACTACTAGGGACGGGACCGGGGACCCAGTACTTC. This sequence encodes CASSTLLGTGPGTQYF.